Listed here are 25 T cell receptor beta chains from one sample, sequenced in a study of T cells after yellow fever vaccination. TCRdb reanalysed the 5' RACE reads using MiXCR and keeps one entry per CDR3 protein. The table has 610,000 or so distinct CDR3 sequences, 9% to 15% seen once. Sequencing was performed on PBMCs, taken on the day of the yellow fever booster vaccination. The source is a man aged 30 to 45 who received the YFV17D yellow fever vaccine.

The chain uses TRBV4-1 and TRBJ1-1; weak D call: TRBD1 (5 bases). The germline V gene has CDR1 MGHRA and CDR2 YSYEKL. V was cut by 0 bases and J by 4 bases, with 12 bases left in between. The CDR3 has 15 residues. CDR3 residues: CASSQDVGDVTEAFF. CDR3 nucleotides: TGCGCCAGCAGCCAAGATGTCGGGGACGTCACTGAAGCTTTCTTT.

The CDR3 reads CASSRSRGTYNEQFF. The CDR3 DNA is TGTGCCAGCAGCCGTTCTCGGGGGACCTACAATGAGCAGTTCTTC. V usage is TRBV7-9 and J usage is TRBJ2-1; possible D gene TRBD2, 6 bases. Trimming removed 5 bases at V and 2 bases at J, with 13 bases between. This CDR3 region has 15 residues. Germline V lookup: CDR1 SEHNR, CDR2 FQNEAQ (reference sequence).

This clonotype was seen many times. The V call is TRBV20-1, the J call TRBJ2-1, with D perhaps matching TRBD1 (5 bases). The CDR3 loop spans 13 amino acids. V lost 6 bases and J 3 bases, leaving 12 bases between the germline ends. Germline V gives CDR1 DFQATT, CDR2 SNEGSKA (reference sequence). The CDR3 DNA reads TGCAGTGCCACCCTAGGGGTCTACAATGAGCAGTTCTTC. This codes for CSATLGVYNEQFF.

This clonotype showed up just a few times. CDR3 residues: CASSSLYPAGRTDTQYF. The CDR3, as DNA: TGTGCCAGTAGCAGCCTCTACCCAGCGGGAAGAACAGATACGCAGTATTTT. The V gene is TRBV19, the J gene TRBJ2-3, with 7 bases identical to TRBD2. The CDR3 covers 17 residues. V lost 6 bases and J lost 3; bases outside the gene matches: 15. Looked up from germline, CDR1 is LNHDA and CDR2 is SQIVND (reference sequence). The full variable domain, with the rest looked up from reference TRBV19 and TRBJ2-3, is DGGITQSPKYLFRKEGQNVTLSCEQNLNHDAMYWYRQDPGQGLRLIYYSQIVNDFQKGDIAEGYSVSREKKESFPLTVTSAQKNPTAFYLCASSSLYPAGRTDTQYFGPGTRLTVL.

The chain carries TRBV9 and TRBJ1-6; D remains ambiguous. The V end was cut by 0 bases, the J end by 10 bases, with 11 bases between. The CDR3 runs 14 residues. Looked up from germline, CDR1 is SGDLS and CDR2 is YYNGEE. The CDR3 protein is CASSVALQDSPLHF. CDR3 in DNA: TGTGCCAGCAGCGTAGCTCTCCAGGACTCACCCCTCCACTTT.

With regard to this clonotype: At one end the junction does not follow the germline gene, possibly because of a read error. This chain connects TRBV11-1 to TRBJ2-6, with a weak D call TRBD1 (5 bases). Germline V gene lookup returns CDR1 SGHAT and CDR2 FQDESV (reference sequence). The CDR3 contains 19 residues. Written as DNA, the CDR3 is TGTGCCAGCAGCCGAACGCCGTCCAGTGAGTACTCTGGGGCCAACGTCCTGCCTTTC. This sequence encodes CASSRTPSSEYSGANVLPF. Supplemented by reference TRBV11-1 and TRBJ2-6, the full variable domain reads EAEVAQSPRYKITEKSQAVAFWCDPISGHATLYWYRQILGQGPELLVQFQDESVVDDSQLPKDRFSAERLKGVDSTLKIQPAELGDSAMYLCASSRTPSSEYSGANVLPFGAGSRLTVL.

This clonotype was counted only a few times. V gene TRBV5-1 combines with J gene TRBJ2-1; weak D call: TRBD1 (7 bases). Germline lookup yields CDR1 SGHRS and CDR2 YFSETQ. CDR3 size: 13 residues. Trimming shortened V by 7 bases and J by 1 base, and 9 bases separated the two germline ends. The CDR3 loop is CASAGGSYNEQFF. The CDR3 DNA follows: TGCGCCAGCGCAGGGGGGTCCTACAATGAGCAGTTCTTC.

At least ten counts were recorded for this clonotype. This chain uses TRBV6-6 with TRBJ1-5; D is possibly TRBD1 (6 bases). V was clipped by 5 bases and J by 7 bases, with 12 bases between them. This CDR3 has 13 amino acids. Germline CDR1 is MNHNY and CDR2 is SVGAGI (reference sequence). CDR3 DNA: TGTGCCAGCAGTACCAGGGGTGGGCAGCCCCAGCATTTT. Protein product: CASSTRGGQPQHF.

The chain recombines TRBV5-1 with TRBJ2-5; the match to TRBD2 covers 9 bases. V gave up 3 bases and J gave up 6 bases; unmatched junction bases: 12. Germline lookup yields CDR1 SGHRS and CDR2 YFSETQ. CDR3 size: 16 residues. CDR3 protein: CASSSALSGSSQTQYF. In nucleotides, the CDR3 is TGCGCCAGCAGCTCCGCCCTTAGCGGGAGTTCGCAGACCCAGTACTTC.

This clonotype was seen a handful of times. The rearrangement uses TRBV20-1 and TRBJ2-3; 8 nucleotides line up with TRBD1. CDR3 length equals 14 residues. Trimming at V came to 5 bases and at J to 11 bases, leaving 15 bases not matched to a gene. The V gene's germline CDR1 is DFQATT and CDR2 SNEGSKA (reference sequence). CDR3 sequence (DNA): TGCAGTGCTTATCCTCGGACAGGGTTGTTGGGGCAGTATTTT. Protein: CSAYPRTGLLGQYF.

There are a few counts of this clonotype. V usage is TRBV27 and J usage is TRBJ1-1; TRBD1 agrees at 8 bases. J gave up 0 bases and V 5 bases, and 14 bases lay outside the gene matches. The germline V gene encodes CDR1 MNHEY and CDR2 SMNVEV (reference sequence). CDR3 length: 18 amino acids. CDR3 region: CASSLIGQGVWMNTEAFF. The CDR3, as DNA: TGTGCCAGCAGTCTGATAGGACAGGGTGTGTGGATGAACACTGAAGCTTTCTTT.

This chain connects TRBV6-2 or TRBV6-3 to TRBJ2-4; TRBD1 is a possible D gene (6 bases). Germline V gene lookup returns CDR1 MNHEY and CDR2 SVGEGT. The CDR3 consists of 13 residues. Trimming took off 5 bases at V and 8 bases at J, with 13 bases between the two ends. CDR3 loop: CASSRTGSDIQYF. The CDR3 DNA sequence: TGTGCCAGCAGTCGCACAGGGTCCGACATTCAGTACTTC.

The chain carries TRBV7-2 and TRBJ2-7; 9 bases are shared with TRBD2. The V gene end was trimmed by 3 bases and the J gene end by 4 bases; junction bases not matched to a gene: 7. The CDR3 covers 15 residues. CDR1 and CDR2 (germline): SGHTA, FQGNSA. CDR3 bases: TGTGCCAGCAGCTTCGTAGCGGGAGTGGGGTACGAGCAGTACTTC. Protein: CASSFVAGVGYEQYF.

Only a few counts were recorded for this clonotype. The chain couples TRBV12-3 or TRBV12-4 to TRBJ2-5, with 9 bases lining up with TRBD2. This CDR3 spans 15 amino acids. V was clipped by 1 base and J by 5 bases; unmatched bases: 5. Written as DNA, the CDR3 is TGTGCCAGCAGTTTAGGCAGCGGGAGGTTGGAGACCCAGTACTTC. This translates into CASSLGSGRLETQYF.

This clonotype appeared a few times. This chain connects TRBV10-3 to TRBJ2-5, with 9 nucleotides matching TRBD1. The CDR3 is 15 amino acids. CDR1 is ENHRY, CDR2 SYGVKD, per germline. The trim removed 4 bases at V and 4 bases at J, leaving 7 bases unmatched. Here the CDR3 DNA reads TGTGCCATCAGTGGCACAGGGGGCGCGGGAGAGACCCAGTACTTC. Protein sequence: CAISGTGGAGETQYF.

DNA of the CDR3: TGTGCCAGCAGTGGTGACTTCTACAATGAGCAGTTCTTC. Encoded protein: CASSGDFYNEQFF. The chain couples TRBV6-1 to TRBJ2-1; D call uncertain. V was shortened by 4 bases and J by 3 bases, with 7 bases between the two germline ends. In germline, CDR1 is MNHNS, CDR2 SASEGT. This CDR3 has 13 amino acids.

This clonotype was detected only a few times. The chain joins TRBV5-1 to TRBJ2-7, with D perhaps TRBD2 (6 bases). V lost 1 base, J lost 6 bases, and 14 bases lay in between. In germline, CDR1 is SGHRS, CDR2 YFSETQ. This CDR3 has 14 residues. For the CDR3, the DNA is TGCGCCAGCAGCTTGACAGCGGGCAACAGCGAGCAGTACTTC. Amino acid sequence: CASSLTAGNSEQYF.

This sequence joins TRBV12-3 or TRBV12-4 and TRBJ2-1; 12 bases line up with TRBD2. Unmatched junction bases numbered 6, after V lost 5 bases and J lost 7 bases. CDR3 length: 15 residues. CDR3 region: CASSRTSGEGNEQFF. In DNA, the CDR3 is TGTGCCAGCAGTCGGACTAGCGGGGAGGGGAATGAGCAGTTCTTC.

The V gene is TRBV5-4, the J gene TRBJ2-3, with D perhaps TRBD1 (5 bases). The CDR3 loop spans 15 amino acids. Germline lookup yields CDR1 SGHNT and CDR2 YYREEE (reference sequence). V was cut by 4 bases and J by 2 bases, with 14 bases left in between. CDR3 amino acids: CASSPRGHDTDTQYF. CDR3 bases: TGTGCCAGCAGCCCAAGGGGCCACGACACAGATACGCAGTATTTT.

This clonotype has more than one count but fewer than ten. V usage is TRBV23-1 and J usage is TRBJ2-5; possibly TRBD1 for D (6 bases). TRBV23-1 falls under the ORF class, with uncertain function. V was cut by 0 bases and J by 5 bases, with 10 bases left in between. The CDR3 sequence is 14 residues long. The CDR3 DNA is TGCGCCAGCAGTCAATCATACAGGGAGGAGACCCAGTACTTC. It is translated as CASSQSYREETQYF.

Only a few counts were recorded for this clonotype. J is TRBJ2-7 and V is TRBV20-1, with D unresolved. Trimming left V 6 bases short and J 3 bases short, with 15 bases between. The CDR3 covers 13 residues. Germline V CDR1 and CDR2: DFQATT, SNEGSKA (reference sequence). CDR3 sequence reads: CSAITDWGYEQYF. The DNA for the CDR3 is TGCAGTGCCATAACGGATTGGGGCTACGAGCAGTACTTC.

This clonotype came up a few times. The DNA for the CDR3 is TGCAGCGTTGAGGGCAGGGAGAGGGTTGGCTACACCTTC. Translating gives CSVEGRERVGYTF. The chain is built from TRBV29-1 and TRBJ1-2, with D tentatively TRBD1 (5 bases). Trimming removed 3 bases from V and 7 bases from J, with 15 bases in between. CDR1 and CDR2 from the germline V gene are SQVTM and ANQGSEA. The CDR3 spans 13 residues.

The rearrangement links TRBV23-1 to TRBJ2-7, with TRBD2 matching over 9 bases. TRBV23-1 is designated an ORF whose function remains uncertain. The V gene end was trimmed by 2 bases and the J gene end by 2 bases; junction bases not matched to a gene: 1. The CDR3 is made up of 14 amino acids. CDR3 nucleotides: TGCGCCAGCAGTCAAAAGCGGGAGGCCTACGAGCAGTACTTC. This translates into CASSQKREAYEQYF.

The chain carries TRBV29-1 and TRBJ2-3, with D possibly TRBD2 on 6 matching bases. CDR1 is SQVTM, CDR2 ANQGSEA, per germline. V was cut by 7 bases and J by 1 base, with 12 bases left in between. The CDR3 length is 13 residues. CDR3 in amino acids: CSGRGVGTDTQYF. The CDR3 DNA is TGCAGCGGACGCGGGGTCGGCACAGATACGCAGTATTTT.

This clonotype was counted a few times. A much larger clonotype is one base distant, so this may be a read error. The chain is built from TRBV7-9 and TRBJ2-3; D is ambiguous. The CDR3 runs to 14 residues. CDR1 SEHNR and CDR2 FQNEAQ come from the germline V gene (reference sequence). Trimming left V 3 bases short and J 0 bases short, with 7 bases between. The CDR3 region is CASSFWGSTDTQYF. The CDR3 nucleotides are TGTGCCAGCAGCTTCTGGGGAAGCACAGATACGCAGTATTTT.